A selection of T cell receptor beta chains follows, all from one sample in a study of cytomegalovirus exposure and HLA in healthy donors. TCRdb keeps only in-frame clones here, not all; method: immunoSEQ multiplex PCR. The profile shows about 200,000 clones, around 82% of them singletons. Sequenced sample: PBMCs. Source of these receptors: a woman aged 25-40 years in good health and CMV-seronegative. CDR3s include the opening cysteine and the closing phenylalanine or tryptophan. D genes are given only for firm matches. Clone size is shown for a subset of rows, as once, few, many or a class of expanded clone.

d_gene,j_gene,v_gene,abundance,CDR3aa,CDR3nt
NA,TRBJ2-5,TRBV5-1,NA,CASSLSQGRQETQYF,TGCGCCAGCAGCTTGAGTCAGGGGCGACAAGAGACCCAGTACTTC
NA,TRBJ2-5,TRBV27,NA,CASSPLYPQETQYF,TGTGCCAGCAGTCCACTCTACCCCCAAGAGACCCAGTACTTC
NA,TRBJ1-2,TRBV19,NA,CASSIGRVNGYTF,TGTGCCAGTAGTATCGGCAGGGTTAATGGCTACACCTTC
TRBD1,TRBJ2-7,TRBV18,NA,CASSPDRNSYEQYF,TGTGCCAGCTCACCGGACAGGAACTCCTACGAGCAGTACTTC
NA,TRBJ2-7,TRBV5-1,NA,CASSLVRGRDEQYF,TGCGCCAGCAGCTTGGTTCGGGGAAGGGACGAGCAGTACTTC
TRBD1,TRBJ1-2,TRBV9,few,CASSARGTGGKGGYTF,TGTGCCAGCAGCGCGAGGGGAACAGGGGGCAAGGGTGGCTACACCTTC
TRBD2,TRBJ2-7,TRBV6-1,many,CASTERGGRTYEQYF,TGTGCCAGCACCGAAAGGGGCGGGAGAACCTACGAGCAGTACTTC
TRBD1,TRBJ1-5,TRBV19,NA,CASVRDRGDRGNQPQHF,TGTGCCAGTGTCCGGGACAGGGGTGATCGCGGCAATCAGCCCCAGCATTTT
NA,TRBJ2-7,TRBV6-5,few,CASSSLSESSYEQYF,TGTGCCAGCAGTTCTCTGAGCGAGAGCTCCTACGAGCAGTACTTC
NA,TRBJ1-2,TRBV6-1,NA,CASSKSGIGYTF,TGTGCCAGCAGTAAATCAGGGATTGGCTACACCTTC
NA,TRBJ2-5,TRBV6-1,once,CASSARGFIFEETQYF,TGTGCCAGCAGTGCCCGGGGTTTCATATTTGAAGAGACCCAGTACTTC
TRBD1,TRBJ2-1,TRBV30,NA,CAWKRTGVGEQFF,TGTGCCTGGAAGAGGACAGGGGTGGGAGAGCAGTTCTTC
TRBD1,TRBJ2-2,TRBV2,NA,CASRETGGGPQGELFF,TGTGCCAGCAGAGAGACAGGGGGCGGACCGCAGGGGGAGCTGTTTTTT
NA,TRBJ2-5,TRBV7-9,once,CASSLRHGEETQYF,TGTGCCAGCAGCTTAAGGCACGGAGAAGAGACCCAGTACTTC
TRBD1,TRBJ1-1,TRBV19,NA,CASSIGTGMVEAFF,TGTGCCAGTAGTATAGGGACAGGCATGGTTGAAGCTTTCTTT